This TCR beta chain was sequenced in a study of blood T cell repertoires in COVID-19. For the study at large: Both acute and convalescent COVID-19 samples were obtained from the United States, Italy and Spain.

Trimming left V 3 bases short and J 2 bases short, with 17 bases between. This CDR3 has 17 residues. Germline-derived CDR1 and CDR2 are LNHDA and SQIVND (reference sequence). The table came from immunoSEQ multiplex PCR; TCRdb's copy has only in-frame clones and leaves some out. The sample shows approximately 400,000 clones, about 87% of them seen only once. Sequenced sample: PBMCs or T cells enriched from blood (not recorded which). The V call is TRBV19, the J call TRBJ1-5; tentative D call: TRBD1 (6 bases). The sequence was collected from a man aged 30 to 39 who had recovered from COVID-19. This chain's CDR3 is CASSISFRGFGNQPQHF. The CDR3 nucleotides read TGTGCCAGTAGTATTTCTTTCAGGGGATTTGGCAATCAGCCCCAGCATTTT.